This T cell receptor (beta chain) was sequenced in a study of T-cell memory formation after mild COVID-19. On the study more broadly: The study found TCR clusters largely donor specific. Points from the study as a whole: Later expanders leaned toward CD4+, whereas clones contracting from day 15 to 85 were balanced CD4/CD8. Of the contracting clones, CD4+ ones lay mainly in CM and EM, and CD8+ ones in EMRA. Cross-reactive memory seemingly joined, as some responding clones were found in pre-infection memory.

Via MiXCR, TCRdb re-called the 5' RACE reads, giving one row per CDR3 protein. The sample has under 600,000 distinct CDR3 sequences, roughly 21% seen once. Points on this clonotype: Its antigen is as yet unknown.

Trimming removed 4 bases at V and 2 bases at J, with 14 bases between. CDR3 length: 15 residues. CDR1 and CDR2 from the germline V gene are ENHRY and SYGVKD. This chain links TRBV10-3 with TRBJ1-2, with D perhaps TRBD1 (6 bases). This clonotype was obtained from an adult woman who had mild COVID-19 (a few samples of this study predate the infection). Cell type and time point are not known. The specimen was PBMCs or a T cell subset sorted from them (not recorded which). The CDR3 nucleotides read TGTGCCATCAGTGGCGGCAGGGGAGGGAACTATGGCTACACCTTC. Translated: CAISGGRGGNYGYTF.